Detailed here is one TCR beta chain. Its specificity is unknown. CDR1 is LNHDA and CDR2 is SQIVND in the germline V gene (reference sequence). This CDR3 has 14 residues. With 3 bases clipped from V and 8 bases from J, the junction kept 8 bases outside the gene matches. The immunoSEQ assay was version 4, run in survey mode. Using immunoSEQ multiplex PCR, the repertoire was profiled, and TCRdb retains in-frame clones only, with some absent. This sample carries under 40,000 clones, roughly 80% of them seen once, and the ten largest clones take 5% to 7%. The stimulus was lysate of CMV-infected fibroblasts, 10 ug/mL. Sorted nonresponding memory CD4+ T cells were CD40L-negative, CD69-negative, CD45RO-high. This entry is derived from a study of persistence of HIV-infected CD4 T cells.

The J gene is TRBJ1-1, the V gene TRBV19, with TRBD1 identical over 8 bases. The specimen was CD4+ T cells sorted from PBMCs after roughly 18-hour stimulation, collected from a patient who received antiretroviral therapy. The TCR originated in an adult woman with HIV who was CMV-seropositive. For the CDR3, the DNA is TGTGCCAGTAGTATTGGACAGGGAGGTGGAGAAGCTTTCTTT. Protein: CASSIGQGGGEAFF.